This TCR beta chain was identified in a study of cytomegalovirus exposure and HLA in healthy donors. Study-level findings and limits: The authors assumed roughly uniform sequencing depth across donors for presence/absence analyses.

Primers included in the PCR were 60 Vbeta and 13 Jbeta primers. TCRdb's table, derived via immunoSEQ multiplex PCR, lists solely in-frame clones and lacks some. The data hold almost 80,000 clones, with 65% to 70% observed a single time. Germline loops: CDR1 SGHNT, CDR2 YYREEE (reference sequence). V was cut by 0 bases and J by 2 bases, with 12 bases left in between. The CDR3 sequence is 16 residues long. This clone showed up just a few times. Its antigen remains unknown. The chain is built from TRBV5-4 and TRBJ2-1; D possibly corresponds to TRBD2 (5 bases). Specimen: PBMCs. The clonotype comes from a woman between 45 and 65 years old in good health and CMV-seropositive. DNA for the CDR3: TGTGCCAGCAGCTTGGAACTGGACTCAGCCTACAATGAGCAGTTCTTC. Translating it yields CASSLELDSAYNEQFF.